This is a list of T cell receptor beta chains from one sample in a study of cytomegalovirus exposure and HLA in healthy donors. Assay used: immunoSEQ multiplex PCR; TCRdb lists only in-frame clones, some missing. Of fewer than 150,000 clones listed, around 77% are singletons. The sample comprised PBMCs. The receptors here all came from a woman aged 30 to 39 in good health and CMV-seropositive. Both conserved end residues are part of each CDR3. The order of the fields is clone size, J gene, D gene, V gene, CDR3 length, CDR3 protein, CDR3 DNA. The D gene is left open where the match is weak. Clone sizes are given selectively: once, few, many, or a class where the clone is expanded.

clone_size: once; j_call: TRBJ2-1; d_call: -; v_call: TRBV6-1; cdr3_length: 16; cdr3_aa: CASSEAQQVDYNEQFF; cdr3_nt: TGTGCCAGCAGTGAAGCGCAACAGGTAGATTACAATGAGCAGTTCTTC
clone_size: once; j_call: TRBJ1-2; d_call: -; v_call: TRBV7-6; cdr3_length: 13; cdr3_aa: CASSSGGEWGYTF; cdr3_nt: TGTGCCAGCAGCTCTGGGGGGGAGTGGGGCTACACCTTC
clone_size: few; j_call: TRBJ1-1; d_call: TRBD1; v_call: TRBV19; cdr3_length: 12; cdr3_aa: CASDRGPTSAFF; cdr3_nt: TGTGCCAGTGACAGGGGCCCTACCTCAGCTTTCTTT
clone_size: -; j_call: TRBJ2-5; d_call: TRBD1; v_call: TRBV7-3; cdr3_length: 15; cdr3_aa: CASSPTGHQQETQYF; cdr3_nt: TGTGCCAGCAGCCCGACAGGGCACCAACAAGAGACCCAGTACTTC
clone_size: -; j_call: TRBJ2-3; d_call: TRBD1; v_call: TRBV5-4; cdr3_length: 15; cdr3_aa: CASSWRTGSGDTQYF; cdr3_nt: TGTGCCAGCAGCTGGAGGACAGGGAGCGGAGATACGCAGTATTTT
clone_size: -; j_call: TRBJ1-1; d_call: -; v_call: TRBV19; cdr3_length: 15; cdr3_aa: CASSPGTIGTTEAFF; cdr3_nt: TGTGCCAGTAGCCCCGGGACAATAGGTACCACTGAAGCTTTCTTT
clone_size: -; j_call: TRBJ2-1; d_call: -; v_call: TRBV9; cdr3_length: 17; cdr3_aa: CASSPLNTPRTYNEQFF; cdr3_nt: TGTGCCAGCAGCCCCCTTAACACCCCTCGAACCTACAATGAGCAGTTCTTC
clone_size: once; j_call: TRBJ2-1; d_call: -; v_call: TRBV27; cdr3_length: 13; cdr3_aa: CASSSGNYNEQFF; cdr3_nt: TGTGCCAGCAGTTCAGGGAACTACAATGAGCAGTTCTTC
clone_size: -; j_call: TRBJ2-4; d_call: TRBD2; v_call: TRBV30; cdr3_length: 13; cdr3_aa: CAWSVAGGNIQYF; cdr3_nt: TGTGCCTGGAGTGTAGCCGGGGGGAACATTCAGTACTTC
clone_size: -; j_call: TRBJ2-3; d_call: TRBD1; v_call: TRBV11-3; cdr3_length: 18; cdr3_aa: CASSLGGTGQEYRDTQYF; cdr3_nt: TGTGCCAGCAGCTTAGGAGGCACGGGACAGGAGTACCGGGATACGCAGTATTTT
clone_size: -; j_call: TRBJ2-3; d_call: -; v_call: TRBV2; cdr3_length: 16; cdr3_aa: CASREGLALSTDTQYF; cdr3_nt: TGTGCCAGCAGGGAGGGACTGGCCCTTAGCACAGATACGCAGTATTTT
clone_size: -; j_call: TRBJ2-7; d_call: TRBD1; v_call: TRBV7-9; cdr3_length: 16; cdr3_aa: CASSPTGQISSYEQYF; cdr3_nt: TGTGCCAGCAGCCCAACGGGACAGATTAGCTCCTACGAGCAGTACTTC
clone_size: few; j_call: TRBJ2-7; d_call: TRBD1; v_call: TRBV9; cdr3_length: 15; cdr3_aa: CASSALSGTGYEQYF; cdr3_nt: TGTGCCAGCAGCGCGCTGTCCGGGACAGGCTACGAGCAGTACTTC
clone_size: -; j_call: TRBJ1-2; d_call: -; v_call: TRBV13; cdr3_length: 13; cdr3_aa: CASSFGGFYGYTF; cdr3_nt: TGTGCCAGCAGCTTTGGGGGCTTCTATGGCTACACCTTC
clone_size: -; j_call: TRBJ2-7; d_call: TRBD1; v_call: TRBV11-3; cdr3_length: 14; cdr3_aa: CASSSGTGSDEQYF; cdr3_nt: TGTGCCAGCAGCTCCGGGACAGGGTCGGACGAGCAGTACTTC
clone_size: -; j_call: TRBJ1-4; d_call: -; v_call: TRBV2; cdr3_length: 14; cdr3_aa: CASTRDGENEKLFF; cdr3_nt: TGTGCCAGCACCCGAGACGGGGAGAATGAAAAACTGTTTTTT
clone_size: -; j_call: TRBJ2-3; d_call: -; v_call: TRBV5-1; cdr3_length: 16; cdr3_aa: CASSFQGEVGTDTQYF; cdr3_nt: TGCGCCAGCAGCTTTCAGGGGGAGGTCGGCACAGATACGCAGTATTTT
clone_size: -; j_call: TRBJ2-3; d_call: -; v_call: TRBV15; cdr3_length: 15; cdr3_aa: CATSRGAGVTDTQYF; cdr3_nt: TGTGCCACCAGCAGAGGCGCAGGGGTCACAGATACGCAGTATTTT
clone_size: few; j_call: TRBJ2-1; d_call: -; v_call: TRBV5-1; cdr3_length: 16; cdr3_aa: CASSLSGGIGYNEQFF; cdr3_nt: TGCGCCAGCAGCCTCAGTGGCGGAATTGGCTACAATGAGCAGTTCTTC
clone_size: -; j_call: TRBJ2-1; d_call: TRBD2; v_call: TRBV11-3; cdr3_length: 17; cdr3_aa: CASSLVTSGPGYSEQFF; cdr3_nt: TGTGCCAGCAGCTTAGTGACTAGCGGCCCCGGTTATAGTGAGCAGTTCTTC
clone_size: -; j_call: TRBJ1-1; d_call: -; v_call: TRBV5-1; cdr3_length: 16; cdr3_aa: CASSPVSLVLNTEAFF; cdr3_nt: TGCGCCAGCAGCCCGGTGAGCCTAGTACTGAACACTGAAGCTTTCTTT
clone_size: -; j_call: TRBJ1-1; d_call: -; v_call: TRBV21-1; cdr3_length: 16; cdr3_aa: CASSARTGGRGTEAFF; cdr3_nt: TGTGCCAGCAGCGCCCGGACAGGGGGCAGGGGCACTGAAGCTTTCTTT
clone_size: -; j_call: TRBJ1-5; d_call: -; v_call: TRBV29-1; cdr3_length: 12; cdr3_aa: CSVREANQPQHF; cdr3_nt: TGCAGCGTGAGAGAAGCGAATCAGCCCCAGCATTTT
clone_size: -; j_call: TRBJ2-7; d_call: TRBD2; v_call: TRBV15; cdr3_length: 18; cdr3_aa: CATSRDGGTSGRANEQYF; cdr3_nt: TGTGCCACCAGCAGAGATGGGGGGACTAGCGGGAGGGCCAACGAGCAGTACTTC
clone_size: many; j_call: TRBJ1-2; d_call: TRBD1; v_call: TRBV18; cdr3_length: 14; cdr3_aa: CASSPGQGLFGYTF; cdr3_nt: TGTGCCAGCTCACCGGGACAGGGTTTATTTGGCTACACCTTC
clone_size: -; j_call: TRBJ2-3; d_call: -; v_call: TRBV7-8; cdr3_length: 17; cdr3_aa: CASSRTNWGISTDTQYF; cdr3_nt: TGTGCCAGCAGCCGGACAAATTGGGGAATTAGCACAGATACGCAGTATTTT
clone_size: few; j_call: TRBJ2-1; d_call: TRBD2; v_call: TRBV6-6; cdr3_length: 16; cdr3_aa: CASSPGLAGGSDEQFF; cdr3_nt: TGTGCCAGCAGTCCGGGACTAGCGGGGGGTTCCGATGAGCAGTTCTTC
clone_size: medium-sized; j_call: TRBJ2-1; d_call: -; v_call: TRBV2; cdr3_length: 12; cdr3_aa: CASSWTEDEQFF; cdr3_nt: TGTGCCAGCAGTTGGACAGAGGATGAGCAGTTCTTC
clone_size: -; j_call: TRBJ2-3; d_call: TRBD2; v_call: TRBV7-3; cdr3_length: 11; cdr3_aa: CASSNGGTQYF; cdr3_nt: TGTGCCAGCAGCAACGGGGGGACGCAGTATTTT
clone_size: -; j_call: TRBJ1-1; d_call: -; v_call: TRBV19; cdr3_length: 12; cdr3_aa: CASSTGSTEAFF; cdr3_nt: TGTGCCAGTAGCACAGGGAGTACTGAAGCTTTCTTT
clone_size: -; j_call: TRBJ2-7; d_call: -; v_call: TRBV15; cdr3_length: 15; cdr3_aa: CATSRDLTPSYEQYF; cdr3_nt: TGTGCCACCAGCAGAGATCTTACTCCCTCCTACGAGCAGTACTTC
clone_size: once; j_call: TRBJ1-3; d_call: TRBD1; v_call: TRBV19; cdr3_length: 15; cdr3_aa: CATNTGTVSGNTIYF; cdr3_nt: TGTGCCACCAATACCGGGACAGTCTCTGGAAACACCATATATTTT
clone_size: -; j_call: TRBJ1-5; d_call: TRBD1; v_call: TRBV2; cdr3_length: 15; cdr3_aa: CASSEAGQLRGPQHF; cdr3_nt: TGTGCCAGCAGTGAAGCGGGACAGCTCCGAGGGCCCCAGCATTTT
clone_size: -; j_call: TRBJ1-1; d_call: TRBD1; v_call: TRBV7-8; cdr3_length: 12; cdr3_aa: CASSFPPGGAFF; cdr3_nt: TGTGCCAGCAGCTTCCCGCCAGGGGGAGCTTTCTTT
clone_size: -; j_call: TRBJ2-2; d_call: -; v_call: TRBV27; cdr3_length: 15; cdr3_aa: CASSFGARNTGELFF; cdr3_nt: TGTGCCAGCAGTTTTGGGGCCCGGAACACCGGGGAGCTGTTTTTT
clone_size: -; j_call: TRBJ2-7; d_call: -; v_call: TRBV7-2; cdr3_length: 15; cdr3_aa: CASSLVVSGSYEQYF; cdr3_nt: TGTGCCAGCAGCTTAGTGGTATCGGGCTCCTACGAGCAGTACTTC
clone_size: few; j_call: TRBJ1-5; d_call: -; v_call: TRBV19; cdr3_length: 13; cdr3_aa: CASTDDSNQPQHF; cdr3_nt: TGTGCCAGTACAGATGATAGCAATCAGCCCCAGCATTTT
clone_size: -; j_call: TRBJ2-7; d_call: TRBD2; v_call: TRBV30; cdr3_length: 16; cdr3_aa: CAWLGTSGLNSYEQYF; cdr3_nt: TGTGCCTGGCTGGGGACTAGCGGTTTAAACTCCTACGAGCAGTACTTC